This T cell receptor beta chain was captured in a study of blood T cell repertoires in COVID-19. On the study more broadly: The origin of the acute and convalescent COVID-19 samples was the United States, Italy and Spain. T cells, B-cell-depleted T cells, or PBMCs supplied cDNA or gDNA.

Authors' processing steps: Amplification from reference gene primers served as the basis for estimated nucleated cell counts. The table came from immunoSEQ multiplex PCR; TCRdb's copy has only in-frame clones and leaves some out. V, J and clone size were drawn from that table, and D and trimming were deduced from the DNA. The sample records over 50,000 clones, 80% to 90% being singletons. The sequenced material came from peripheral blood. The receptor comes from a man aged 55 to 70 with acute or convalescent COVID-19.

CDR3 DNA sequence: TGTGCCAGCGGGCGGGGGGCCATAAGGGAAAACACTGAAGCTTTCTTT. Protein product: CASGRGAIRENTEAFF. V gene TRBV5-5 combines with J gene TRBJ1-1, with a tentative D call TRBD1 (6 bases). Germline V gives CDR1 SGHKS, CDR2 YYEKEE (reference sequence). CDR3 length: 16 amino acids. V was pared by 7 bases and J by 2 bases, with 21 bases between.